Below, 5 T cell receptor beta chains from the same sample are listed, as sequenced in a study of blood T cell repertoires in COVID-19. Produced via immunoSEQ multiplex PCR; TCRdb's table is partial and in-frame only. The table lists under 350,000 clones, about nine tenths of them singletons. The sample consisted of PBMCs or T cells enriched from blood (not recorded which). These receptors came from a man aged 25-45 years who had recovered from COVID-19.

This chain uses TRBV7-6 with TRBJ1-1, with D possibly TRBD1 on 6 matching bases. Germline V gene sequence: CDR1 SGHVS, CDR2 FNYEAQ. Trimming removed 0 bases from V and 6 bases from J, with 14 bases in between. This CDR3 region has 15 residues. CDR3 amino acids: CASSLANRAGPEAFF. CDR3 DNA sequence: TGTGCCAGCAGCTTAGCGAACAGGGCCGGACCTGAAGCTTTCTTT.

This clone was observed many times. The rearrangement links TRBV6-4 to TRBJ2-2; TRBD1 aligns across 8 bases. The CDR3 totals 14 residues. V was clipped by 3 bases and J by 3 bases; unmatched bases: 0. Germline V lookup: CDR1 MRHNA, CDR2 SNTAGT. The CDR3 region has the DNA TGTGCCAGCAGTGAGACAGGGGACACCGGGGAGCTGTTTTTT. Translation: CASSETGDTGELFF.

The CDR3 spells CASSIAQFPTDTQYF. The CDR3 DNA sequence: TGTGCCAGTAGTATTGCCCAGTTCCCCACAGATACGCAGTATTTT. The chain employs TRBV19 and TRBJ2-3; D is unresolved. Germline lookup yields CDR1 LNHDA and CDR2 SQIVND (reference sequence). V lost 3 bases and J lost 2, with 12 bases in between. This CDR3 spans 15 amino acids.

The chain is built from TRBV29-1 and TRBJ1-2, with TRBD1 as a possible D gene (6 bases). V shed 0 bases and J shed 9 bases, with 17 bases lying between them. Germline assignment: CDR1 SQVTM and CDR2 ANQGSEA. CDR3 size: 14 residues. The CDR3 loop is CSVEDPIGGRRYTF. The CDR3 nucleotides are TGCAGCGTTGAAGACCCAATAGGGGGTCGTCGCTACACCTTC. Full variable domain (rest looked up from reference TRBV29-1 and TRBJ1-2): SAVISQKPSRDICQRGTSLTIQCQVDSQVTMMFWYRQQPGQSLTLIATANQGSEATYESGFVIDKFPISRPNLTFSTLTVSNMSPEDSSIYLCSVEDPIGGRRYTFGSGTRLTVV.

The chain couples TRBV9 to TRBJ1-2; D is perhaps TRBD1 (6 bases). This CDR3 has 14 amino acids. The germline V gene has CDR1 SGDLS and CDR2 YYNGEE. Trimming pared 4 bases from V and 6 bases from J, leaving 16 bases between. CDR3 sequence: CASSSEAPGDGYTF. The CDR3 DNA sequence: TGTGCCAGCAGCTCAGAGGCTCCAGGGGATGGCTACACCTTC. Using reference TRBV9 and TRBJ1-2 for the parts outside the CDR3, the full variable domain is DSGVTQTPKHLITATGQRVTLRCSPRSGDLSVYWYQQSLDQGLQFLIQYYNGEERAKGNILERFSAQQFPDLHSELNLSSLELGDSALYFCASSSEAPGDGYTFGSGTRLTVV.